One T cell receptor (beta chain) is described in this entry. The sample originates from a study of blood T cell repertoires in COVID-19. In the study overall: PBMCs, B-cell-depleted T cells, or T cells were the source of the cDNA or gDNA that made up the material.

CDR1 and CDR2 (germline): KGHSH, LQKENI. V trimming: 3 bases; J trimming: 4 bases; junction bases outside the gene matches: 9. This CDR3 spans 15 amino acids. As originally analysed: Reference gene primers were amplified, and this amplification served to estimate nucleated cell counts. Repertoires were generated with immunoSEQ multiplex PCR, while TCRdb's copy carries only in-frame clones and drops some. Clonal size and the V and J genes are those of that table, whereas D and trimming came from the DNA. The profile shows 50,000 to 80,000 clones, just under 90% of them singletons. Sample: peripheral blood. The receptor's source is a man aged 55 to 69 with acute or convalescent COVID-19. The chain carries TRBV18 and TRBJ2-7; 7 bases agree with TRBD1. CDR3: CASSPGQLIVYEQYF. CDR3 DNA sequence: TGTGCCAGCTCACCGGGACAGCTTATAGTATACGAGCAGTACTTC.